This T cell receptor beta chain is from a study of spatial heterogeneity in lung cancer. A unique molecular identifier was attached to every TCR cDNA molecule. TCRdb independently ran MiXCR on the 5' RACE reads; one entry per CDR3 protein. The table lists roughly 9,800 distinct CDR3 sequences, 4.5% to 7% of them singletons. With 5 bases removed from V and 3 bases from J, the gap between germline ends came to 14 bases. Germline CDR1 reads LNHNV; CDR2 reads YYDKDF (reference sequence). This CDR3 spans 15 amino acids. Noted time point: sample taken at primary tumor resection. The study sequenced unsorted whole RNA from tumor, nontumor lung or frozen PBMC.

Source: PBMCs, taken at surgery. V gene TRBV15 combines with J gene TRBJ2-1; D is perhaps TRBD2 (7 bases). The sequence derives from a male donor with early-stage non-small cell lung cancer. The DNA of the CDR3 is TGTGCCACCAGCCAGGGGAGCGGGGTCTACAATGAGCAGTTCTTC. Amino acids: CATSQGSGVYNEQFF.